Presented here are 18 T cell receptor beta chains from one specimen sequenced in a study of response to subunit inactivated influenza vaccine. TCRdb reanalysed the RT-PCR reads using MiXCR and keeps one entry per CDR3 protein. The sample gives under 950,000 distinct CDR3 sequences, 21% of which show up once; about 10% is in the top ten. This specimen consisted of PBMCs from blood, obtained more than 4 days after vaccination. The source of these receptors is a man aged 50-59 years who received an inactivated influenza vaccine.

This chain connects TRBV5-1 to TRBJ1-1; D may be TRBD1 (5 bases). Germline CDR1 SGHRS, CDR2 YFSETQ. This CDR3 spans 14 amino acids. V was cut by 0 bases and J by 5 bases, with 11 bases left in between. In DNA, the CDR3 is TGCGCCAGCAGCTTGGAAAGGGGATTAACTGAAGCTTTCTTT. Its protein is CASSLERGLTEAFF.

This rearrangement joins TRBV5-1 to TRBJ2-1, with 10 bases that match TRBD2. There are 16 residues in the CDR3. The V gene end was trimmed by 4 bases and the J gene end by 4 bases; junction bases not matched to a gene: 8. Looked up from germline, CDR1 is SGHRS and CDR2 is YFSETQ. Written as DNA, the CDR3 is TGCGCCAGCAGCGAGACGACTAGCGGGTGGTACAATGAGCAGTTCTTC. Translated: CASSETTSGWYNEQFF.

This clonotype came up a few times. V usage is TRBV6-2 or TRBV6-3 and J usage is TRBJ2-1; 11 nucleotides agree with TRBD2. Germline lookup yields CDR1 MNHEY and CDR2 SVGEGT. V shed 8 bases and J 4 bases; nucleotides not matched to a gene: 4. The CDR3 sequence is 14 residues long. The CDR3 DNA sequence: TGTGCCAGCGGGGGACTAGCGGCATACAATGAGCAGTTCTTC. Its protein is CASGGLAAYNEQFF.

This clonotype appeared a few times. This sequence joins TRBV7-6 and TRBJ2-5; 11 positions agree with TRBD2. There are 16 residues in the CDR3. After removal of 5 bases from V and 4 bases from J, the junction contained 9 bases not matched to a gene. From germline, CDR1 is SGHVS and CDR2 FNYEAQ. In DNA, the CDR3 is TGTGCCAGCAGCCAATATAGCGGGGGGGCAGGAGAGACCCAGTACTTC. It yields the protein CASSQYSGGAGETQYF.

This clonotype was observed a handful of times. This chain uses TRBV12-3 or TRBV12-4 with TRBJ1-2; D might be TRBD1 (5 bases). This CDR3 is built from 13 residues. V lost 8 bases to trimming and J lost 4 bases, with 14 bases between them. CDR3 nucleotides: TGTGCCAGCGCTGTTTCAGGGCCCTATGGCTACACCTTC. Amino acids: CASAVSGPYGYTF.

This clonotype was seen a handful of times. The chain carries TRBV28 and TRBJ2-7, with D possibly being TRBD2 (6 bases). The CDR3 has 12 residues. Germline loops: CDR1 MDHEN, CDR2 SYDVKM. Trimming pared 6 bases from V and 5 bases from J, leaving 11 bases between. The CDR3 spells CASREGNDEQYF. CDR3 nucleotide sequence: TGTGCCAGCAGGGAGGGGAACGACGAGCAGTACTTC.

This clonotype appeared a few times. The chain uses TRBV24-1 and TRBJ2-3; D is ambiguous. Germline lookup yields CDR1 KGHDR and CDR2 SFDVKD. Trimming shortened V by 9 bases and J by 9 bases, and 15 bases separated the two germline ends. The CDR3 length is 12 residues. DNA of the CDR3: TGTGCCACCTCCCCCTGGGGTGACACGCAGTATTTT. It specifies CATSPWGDTQYF.

This clonotype was seen only once. The chain carries TRBV28 and TRBJ1-5, with D perhaps matching TRBD1 (5 bases). CDR3 length: 13 amino acids. Trimming took 6 bases from V and 6 from J, leaving 12 bases between them. Germline V gene lookup returns CDR1 MDHEN and CDR2 SYDVKM. The CDR3 region has the DNA TGTGCCAGCAGATTTTGGGACGGTCAGCCCCAGCATTTT. It codes for CASRFWDGQPQHF.

This clonotype was seen only a few times. The J gene is TRBJ2-3, the V gene TRBV12-3 or TRBV12-4; 9 bases are shared with TRBD2. V trimming: 6 bases; J trimming: 6 bases; junction bases outside the gene matches: 10. This CDR3 comprises 15 residues. The DNA for the CDR3 is TGTGCCAGCAGCATAGCGGGGGTTCCGGGTGATACGCAGTATTTT. Translated, it gives CASSIAGVPGDTQYF.

The chain employs TRBV12-3 or TRBV12-4 and TRBJ1-2; 9 positions match TRBD1. The CDR3 covers 15 residues. V was pared by 1 base and J by 8 bases, with 8 bases of the junction left unmatched. CDR3 sequence reads: CASSLDGQGSIGYTF. The CDR3 bases are TGTGCCAGCAGTTTAGACGGACAGGGGTCTATCGGCTACACCTTC.

The chain employs TRBV7-2 and TRBJ2-7; TRBD2 aligns across 8 bases. From germline, CDR1 is SGHTA and CDR2 FQGNSA. This CDR3 contains 12 residues. Unmatched junction bases numbered 6, after V lost 5 bases and J lost 9 bases. This CDR3 reads CASSPGGPGQYF. CDR3 coding DNA: TGTGCCAGCAGCCCGGGGGGGCCCGGGCAGTACTTC. Full variable domain (missing parts from reference TRBV7-2 and TRBJ2-7): GAGVSQSPSNKVTEKGKDVELRCDPISGHTALYWYRQSLGQGLEFLIYFQGNSAPDKSGLPSDRFSAERTGGSVSTLTIQRTQQEDSAVYLCASSPGGPGQYFGPGTRLTVT.

The V gene is TRBV4-3, the J gene TRBJ2-3, with D possibly TRBD2 on 5 matching bases. The V end was cut by 4 bases, the J end by 6 bases, with 14 bases between. Germline V CDR1 and CDR2: LGHNA, YSLEER. The CDR3 is 14 residues long. The DNA for the CDR3 is TGCGCCAGCAGCCGGGGAGCTCAATGGGATACGCAGTATTTT. It is translated as CASSRGAQWDTQYF.

The chain is built from TRBV20-1 and TRBJ2-1; D not certain. Germline V gene data show CDR1 as DFQATT and CDR2 as SNEGSKA (reference sequence). V was cut by 5 bases and J by 5 bases, with 4 bases left in between. The CDR3 length is 10 residues. The CDR3: CSAQNNEQFF. The CDR3 DNA is TGCAGTGCTCAAAACAATGAGCAGTTCTTC.

This clonotype came up a few times. The CDR3 is CASTPRSRDRVNTGELFF. The CDR3 coding sequence is TGTGCCAGCACTCCACGATCCCGGGACAGGGTGAACACCGGGGAGCTGTTTTTT. This chain links TRBV27 with TRBJ2-2; 9 positions match TRBD1. This CDR3 has 18 amino acids. The V segment lost 7 bases and the J segment 1 base; nucleotides outside the gene matches: 13. Germline assignment: CDR1 MNHEY and CDR2 SMNVEV (reference sequence).

The table lists this clonotype with a few counts. The V and J genes are TRBV29-1 and TRBJ1-1; no reliable D call. V gave up 3 bases and J gave up 2 bases, with 10 bases separating them. The CDR3 contains 13 residues. The germline gives CDR1 SQVTM, CDR2 ANQGSEA. This CDR3 reads CSVDPGENTEAFF. The CDR3 coding sequence is TGCAGCGTTGATCCAGGTGAAAACACTGAAGCTTTCTTT.

The chain links TRBV20-1 to TRBJ2-5, with D tentatively TRBD1 (7 bases). CDR1 and CDR2 (germline): DFQATT, SNEGSKA (reference sequence). Trimming removed 5 bases at V and 2 bases at J, with 15 bases between. The CDR3 sequence is 14 residues long. The CDR3 sequence is CSAEDRRGQETQYF. CDR3 bases: TGCAGTGCTGAGGACAGGAGGGGGCAAGAGACCCAGTACTTC.

This clonotype was observed many times. The genes are TRBV20-1 and TRBJ2-3, with TRBD2 matching 7 bases. CDR1 DFQATT and CDR2 SNEGSKA come from the germline V gene (reference sequence). This CDR3 comprises 13 residues. The J segment lost 3 bases and the V segment lost 7 bases, leaving 7 bases of the junction unmatched. The CDR3 is CSGNSGMTDTQYF. CDR3 bases: TGCAGTGGAAACAGCGGGATGACAGATACGCAGTATTTT.

This clonotype was picked up many times. The chain employs TRBV7-2 and TRBJ2-1; D not resolved. Trimming pared 5 bases from V and 13 bases from J, leaving 18 bases between. Germline-derived CDR1 and CDR2 are SGHTA and FQGNSA. The CDR3 is 13 residues long. CDR3 in DNA: TGTGCCAGCAGCCCCAGGTCGGCCCAAACACAGTTCTTC. This encodes CASSPRSAQTQFF.